This T cell receptor (beta chain) was identified during a study of CD8 T cells in ankylosing spondylitis. This clonotype was counted ten times or more. What it binds is unknown. Quantitative 5'-RACE was performed with molecular barcodes, and it yielded the TCR beta libraries. TCRdb reprocessed the 5' RACE reads with MiXCR, giving one entry per CDR3 protein. The table records 200,000 to 250,000 distinct CDR3 sequences, under 30% of them present only once. Study-wide results and limits: What seemed typical of ankylosing spondylitis blood was a TCR beta motif built from about eight highly homologous variants.

The specimen sequenced was blood, either unsorted or a sorted T cell fraction (not recorded which). The receptor's source is a male donor with ankylosing spondylitis or in good health (not recorded which).

The CDR3 DNA reads as TGTGCCAGCAGTTTCTCCGGGACCGCGGCGGGTGAGCAGTTCTTC. Amino acids: CASSFSGTAAGEQFF. V usage is TRBV12-3 or TRBV12-4 and J usage is TRBJ2-1; tentatively, D is TRBD1 or TRBD2 (5 bases each). Between the trimmed V and J ends, which lost 3 bases and 9 bases, there was a span of 18 bases. CDR3 size: 15 residues.